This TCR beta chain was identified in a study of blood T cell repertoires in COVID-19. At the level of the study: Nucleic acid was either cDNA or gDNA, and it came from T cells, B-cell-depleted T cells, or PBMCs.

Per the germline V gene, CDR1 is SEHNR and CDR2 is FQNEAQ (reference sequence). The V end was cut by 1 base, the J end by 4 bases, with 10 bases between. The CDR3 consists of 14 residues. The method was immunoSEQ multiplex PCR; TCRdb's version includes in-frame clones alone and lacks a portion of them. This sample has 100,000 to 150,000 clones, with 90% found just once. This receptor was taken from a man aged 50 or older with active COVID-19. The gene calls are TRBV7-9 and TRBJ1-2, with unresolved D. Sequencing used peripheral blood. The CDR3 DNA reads TGTGCCAGCAGCTTAGAAGTAGACTCCTATGGCTACACCTTC. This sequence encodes CASSLEVDSYGYTF.